This T cell receptor (beta chain) was recorded in a study of T-cell reconstitution after alpha-beta-depleted transplantation in children. As it was prepared, the TCRbeta library received unique molecular identifiers. TCRdb ran MiXCR on the PCR reads and lists one entry per CDR3 protein. This sample has a few hundred thousand distinct CDR3 sequences; around 19% occur once, and the top ten carry 3% to 3.5%. With 0 bases clipped from V and 4 bases from J, the junction kept 15 bases outside the gene matches. The CDR3 spans 19 residues. The germline V gene has CDR1 SGHRS and CDR2 YFSETQ. This clonotype was counted between two and nine times.

The material sequenced was PBMCs from the stem cell graft donor, taken from the stem cell graft. This chain connects TRBV5-1 to TRBJ2-3; the match to TRBD2 covers 9 bases. This sequence originates from a human donor who donated a stem cell graft to a child with acute lymphoblastic leukemia. The CDR3 loop reads CASSLATLAGDIGSDTQYF. For the CDR3, the DNA is TGCGCCAGCAGCTTGGCCACGTTAGCGGGAGATATTGGTTCAGATACGCAGTATTTT.